These T cell receptor beta chains were read from a single sample in a study of beta chain features in type 1 diabetes. Using immunoSEQ multiplex PCR, the repertoire was profiled, and TCRdb retains in-frame clones only, with some absent. The sample holds about 160,000 clones, around 8% seen once. Material: central memory CD4+ T cells from blood. These TCRs come from a woman aged 18-29 years with type 1 diabetes. The CDR3 runs from the conserved cysteine through the conserved F or W. The D gene is left open where the match is weak. Part of the rows lack a size; the others show once, few, many or a class for expanded clones.

V	J	D	size	CDR3	DNA
TRBV7-2	TRBJ1-2	-	many	CASSLTRQYGYTF	TGTGCCAGCAGCTTAACCAGACAGTATGGCTACACCTTC
TRBV6-5	TRBJ2-7	-	-	CASSRQESVEQYF	TGTGCCAGCAGCCGACAGGAGAGCGTCGAGCAGTACTTC
TRBV5-4	TRBJ2-3	TRBD1	-	CASSTGTGPTDTQYF	TGTGCCAGCAGCACCGGGACAGGGCCCACAGATACGCAGTATTTT
TRBV7-8	TRBJ2-5	TRBD2	few	CASSLGTSGSVETQYF	TGTGCCAGCAGCTTAGGAACTAGCGGGAGCGTGGAGACCCAGTACTTC
TRBV19	TRBJ2-7	-	few	CASSIAVGKTGRSYEQYF	TGTGCCAGTAGTATAGCGGTGGGCAAAACAGGGCGATCCTACGAGCAGTACTTC
TRBV27	TRBJ2-5	TRBD2	few	CASSPWVSGSIEETQYF	TGTGCCAGCAGCCCTTGGGTCAGCGGGAGCATTGAAGAGACCCAGTACTTC
TRBV4-3	TRBJ2-3	TRBD2	-	CASSQDVRLAGGRGTQYF	TGCGCCAGCAGCCAAGATGTTAGGCTAGCGGGGGGGCGGGGTACGCAGTATTTT
TRBV9	TRBJ1-6	-	-	CASSSAGDSPLHF	TGTGCCAGCAGCTCCGCAGGGGATTCACCCCTCCACTTT
TRBV11-2	TRBJ2-1	TRBD1	-	CASSFDRGSYNEQFF	TGTGCCAGCAGCTTCGACAGGGGCTCCTACAATGAGCAGTTCTTC
TRBV14	TRBJ2-5	-	few	CASSQDRLLGTQYF	TGTGCCAGCAGCCAAGATCGACTCTTAGGCACCCAGTACTTC
TRBV4-3	TRBJ2-1	TRBD1	-	CASSRTGSYNEQFF	TGCGCCAGCAGCCGGACAGGCTCCTACAATGAGCAGTTCTTC
TRBV7-2	TRBJ2-6	-	-	CASSRPPTSSGANVLTF	TGTGCCAGCAGCCGCCCCCCAACAAGCTCTGGGGCCAACGTCCTGACTTTC
TRBV19	TRBJ1-1	-	-	CASSIEGATEAFF	TGTGCCAGTAGTATAGAAGGGGCCACTGAAGCTTTCTTT
TRBV28	TRBJ1-5	-	few	CASSPTGFGNQPQHF	TGTGCCAGCAGTCCCACAGGGTTCGGCAATCAGCCCCAGCATTTT
TRBV7-3	TRBJ2-1	TRBD1	-	CASSDGDSPSNNEQFF	TGTGCCAGCAGCGATGGGGACAGTCCCTCCAACAATGAGCAGTTCTTC
TRBV6-5	TRBJ2-7	-	-	CASSYSRAYEQYF	TGTGCCAGCAGTTACTCCCGGGCCTACGAGCAGTACTTC
TRBV7-3	TRBJ2-5	TRBD1	-	CASSAGTGQETQYF	TGTGCCAGCAGCGCCGGGACAGGACAAGAGACCCAGTACTTC
TRBV2	TRBJ2-1	TRBD2	many	CASSWTSDEQFF	TGTGCCAGCAGTTGGACTAGCGATGAGCAGTTCTTC
TRBV11-2	TRBJ2-1	-	few	CASSLGPGGSSYNEQFF	TGTGCCAGCAGCTTAGGGCCTGGGGGGAGCTCCTACAATGAGCAGTTCTTC
TRBV7-2	TRBJ2-3	-	few	CASSSSGVPDTQYF	TGTGCCAGCAGCTCGTCCGGGGTCCCAGATACGCAGTATTTT
TRBV7-9	TRBJ2-7	-	-	CASSPTGGALEQYF	TGTGCCAGCAGCCCCACTGGGGGGGCCCTCGAGCAGTACTTC
TRBV7-9	TRBJ2-7	TRBD2	few	CASSLAFGGSQVF	TGTGCCAGCAGCTTAGCGTTTGGCGGGAGTCAAGTTTTC
TRBV28	TRBJ1-1	-	-	CASTQGDTEAFF	TGTGCCAGCACACAGGGAGACACTGAAGCTTTCTTT
TRBV7-8	TRBJ2-1	TRBD1	few	CASREQGSLANEQFF	TGTGCCAGCAGGGAACAGGGGAGTTTGGCGAATGAGCAGTTCTTC
TRBV10-1	TRBJ2-3	TRBD2	-	CASRSLAGGLSTDTQYF	TGCGCCAGCAGATCTCTAGCGGGAGGGCTCTCCACAGATACGCAGTATTTT
TRBV28	TRBJ2-7	TRBD1	-	CATMGQSFYEQYF	TGTGCCACAATGGGACAGTCTTTCTACGAGCAGTACTTC
TRBV4-3	TRBJ2-6	TRBD1	-	CASSQDARDSFSGANVLTF	TGCGCCAGCAGCCAAGATGCCCGGGACAGCTTCTCTGGGGCCAACGTCCTGACTTTC
TRBV19	TRBJ2-1	TRBD2	few	CASNGLAGVEQFF	TGTGCCAGTAACGGACTAGCGGGAGTTGAGCAGTTCTTC
TRBV6-1	TRBJ1-2	TRBD1	-	CASSAADRGGYGYTF	TGTGCCAGCAGTGCCGCCGACAGGGGTGGTTATGGCTACACCTTC
TRBV2	TRBJ2-6	-	few	CASSGGLAGANVLTF	TGTGCCAGCAGCGGCGGCCTGGCTGGGGCCAACGTCCTGACTTTC
TRBV7-2	TRBJ2-3	-	-	CASSWRRGEDTQYF	TGTGCCAGCAGCTGGCGCAGGGGCGAAGATACGCAGTATTTT
TRBV5-1	TRBJ2-3	TRBD2	-	CASSWMFSGREVADTQYF	TGCGCCAGCAGCTGGATGTTTAGCGGGAGGGAAGTAGCAGATACGCAGTATTTT
TRBV7-3	TRBJ1-1	-	-	CASSSNARGLAFF	TGTGCCAGCAGCTCTAATGCCAGGGGCTTGGCTTTCTTT
TRBV6-5	TRBJ1-1	TRBD1	-	CASVMSGGRAEAFF	TGTGCCAGCGTAATGTCAGGGGGGCGCGCTGAAGCTTTCTTT
TRBV7-2	TRBJ2-5	-	-	CASSLVFSPEETQYF	TGTGCCAGCAGCTTAGTATTTAGTCCTGAAGAGACCCAGTACTTC
TRBV4-1	TRBJ2-7	-	-	CASSHPGEGEQYF	TGCGCCAGCAGCCACCCGGGGGAAGGCGAGCAGTACTTC
TRBV7-9	TRBJ2-1	TRBD2	-	CASSSLTGRYNEQFF	TGTGCCAGCAGCTCGCTTACCGGGAGGTACAATGAGCAGTTCTTC
TRBV29-1	TRBJ1-3	-	-	CSVAVSSGNTIYF	TGCAGCGTTGCAGTAAGCTCTGGAAACACCATATATTTT
TRBV6-6	TRBJ2-1	-	few	CASSHLSEQFF	TGTGCCAGCAGTCATCTGAGTGAGCAGTTCTTC
TRBV15	TRBJ2-3	-	many	CATSGHRGVVPDTQYF	TGTGCCACCAGCGGACATCGCGGTGTCGTACCAGATACGCAGTATTTT